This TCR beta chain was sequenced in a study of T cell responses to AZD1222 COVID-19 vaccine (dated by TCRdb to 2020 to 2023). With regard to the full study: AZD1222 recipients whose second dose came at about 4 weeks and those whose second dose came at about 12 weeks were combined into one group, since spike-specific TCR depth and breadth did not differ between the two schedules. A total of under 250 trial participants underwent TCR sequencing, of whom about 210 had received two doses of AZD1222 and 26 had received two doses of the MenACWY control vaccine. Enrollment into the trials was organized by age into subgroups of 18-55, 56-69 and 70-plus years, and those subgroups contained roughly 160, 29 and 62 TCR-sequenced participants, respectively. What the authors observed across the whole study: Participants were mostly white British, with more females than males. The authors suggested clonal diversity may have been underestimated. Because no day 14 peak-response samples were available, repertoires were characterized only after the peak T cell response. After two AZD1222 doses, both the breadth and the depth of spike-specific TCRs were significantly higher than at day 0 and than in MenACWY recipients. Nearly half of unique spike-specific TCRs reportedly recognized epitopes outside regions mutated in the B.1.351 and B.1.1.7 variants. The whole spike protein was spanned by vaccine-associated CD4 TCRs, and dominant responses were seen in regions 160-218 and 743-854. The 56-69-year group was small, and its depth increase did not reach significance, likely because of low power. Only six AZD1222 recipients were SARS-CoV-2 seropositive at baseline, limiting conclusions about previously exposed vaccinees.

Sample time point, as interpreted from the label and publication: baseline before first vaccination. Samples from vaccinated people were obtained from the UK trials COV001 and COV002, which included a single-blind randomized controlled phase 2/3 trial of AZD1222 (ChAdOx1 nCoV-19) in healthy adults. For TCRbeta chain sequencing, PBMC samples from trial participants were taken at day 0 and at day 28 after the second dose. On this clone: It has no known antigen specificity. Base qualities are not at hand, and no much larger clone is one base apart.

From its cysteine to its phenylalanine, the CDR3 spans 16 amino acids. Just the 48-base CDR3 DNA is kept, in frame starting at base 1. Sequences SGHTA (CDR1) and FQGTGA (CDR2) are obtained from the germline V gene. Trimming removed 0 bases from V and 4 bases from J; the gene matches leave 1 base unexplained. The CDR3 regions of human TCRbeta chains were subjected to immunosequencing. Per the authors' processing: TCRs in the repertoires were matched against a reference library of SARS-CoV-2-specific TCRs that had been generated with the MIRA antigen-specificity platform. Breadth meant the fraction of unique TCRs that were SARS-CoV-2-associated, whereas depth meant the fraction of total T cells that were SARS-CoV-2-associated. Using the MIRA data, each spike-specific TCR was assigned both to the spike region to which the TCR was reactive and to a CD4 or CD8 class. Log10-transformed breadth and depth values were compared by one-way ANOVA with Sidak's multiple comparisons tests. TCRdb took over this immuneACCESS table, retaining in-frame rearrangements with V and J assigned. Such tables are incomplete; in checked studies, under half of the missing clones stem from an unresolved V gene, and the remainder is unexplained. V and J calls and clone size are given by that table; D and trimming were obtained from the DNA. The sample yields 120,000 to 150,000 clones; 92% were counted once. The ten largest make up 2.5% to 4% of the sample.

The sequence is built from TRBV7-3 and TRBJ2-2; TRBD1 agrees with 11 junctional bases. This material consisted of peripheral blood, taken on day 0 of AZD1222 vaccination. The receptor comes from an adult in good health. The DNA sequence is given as TGTGCCAGCAGCTTAACAGGGACAGGGGGCACCGGGGAGCTGTTTTTT. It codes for CASSLTGTGGTGELFF.